This T cell receptor (beta chain) was identified in a study of T cell responses to AZD1222 COVID-19 vaccine. The study's findings and limits: The study identified only five to seven AZD1222 recipients as seropositive at baseline. Variant regions that are unmutated are reportedly the target of nearly half of spike-specific TCRs.

Measured with immunoSEQ multiplex PCR; TCRdb has only the in-frame clones, and not every one. This sample yields 140,000 to 150,000 clones, of which roughly 92% are seen a single time; approximately 5% belongs to the top ten. With 3 bases removed from V and 5 bases from J, the gap between germline ends came to 10 bases. The germline V gene encodes CDR1 LNHDA and CDR2 SQIVND (reference sequence). CDR3 length equals 13 residues. A word on this clone: Its antigen is unidentified.

This clonotype was obtained from an adult in good health. This sequence joins TRBV19 and TRBJ1-2, with a tentative D call TRBD1 (6 bases). The source was peripheral blood, collected on day 0 of AZD1222 vaccination. CDR3 sequence: CASSIRQVYGYTF. The CDR3 region has the DNA TGTGCCAGTAGTATTCGACAGGTTTATGGCTACACCTTC. The entire variable domain, with the rest obtained from reference TRBV19 and TRBJ1-2, is as follows: DGGITQSPKYLFRKEGQNVTLSCEQNLNHDAMYWYRQDPGQGLRLIYYSQIVNDFQKGDIAEGYSVSREKKESFPLTVTSAQKNPTAFYLCASSIRQVYGYTFGSGTRLTVV.